The 6 T cell receptor beta chains presented below share a single source sample, sequenced in a study of OX40 agonist ivuxolimab in advanced cancers. The assay was immunoSEQ multiplex PCR, and TCRdb's table has in-frame clones only and misses some. The profile shows 55,000 to 70,000 clones, around 83% of them singletons. The source was CD4+ or CD8+ T cells sorted from blood, collected in a trial of the OX40 agonist ivuxolimab. These receptors were taken from an adult with an advanced solid tumor such as melanoma, head and neck, liver or kidney cancer.

The rearrangement uses TRBV18 and TRBJ2-3; D not certain. CDR1 is KGHSH, CDR2 LQKENI, per germline. The V and J ends lost 2 bases and 2 bases respectively, with 8 bases between them. The CDR3 length is 14 residues. The CDR3, as DNA: TGTGCCAGCTCACCAGCCGTACTCACAGATACGCAGTATTTT. Translating it yields CASSPAVLTDTQYF.

This chain connects TRBV6-6 to TRBJ2-5; 7 nucleotides line up with TRBD2. V lost 5 bases and J lost 2; bases outside the gene matches: 11. Looked up from germline, CDR1 is MNHNY and CDR2 is SVGAGI (reference sequence). The CDR3 has 16 residues. The CDR3 loop reads CASSPGWRGKQETQYF. CDR3 sequence (DNA): TGTGCCAGCAGTCCGGGGTGGCGGGGGAAACAAGAGACCCAGTACTTC.

The gene calls are TRBV5-6 and TRBJ2-5; no clear D. This CDR3 is built from 13 residues. Germline assignment: CDR1 SGHDT and CDR2 YYEEEE. Trimming pared 2 bases from V and 6 bases from J, leaving 11 bases between. The DNA of the CDR3 is TGTGCCAGCAGCTTAAGGCCCGTCCAGACCCAGTACTTC. Translation gives CASSLRPVQTQYF.

This clone was seen a single time. The genes are TRBV19 and TRBJ1-5; TRBD1 matches at 7 bases. The germline gives CDR1 LNHDA, CDR2 SQIVND (reference sequence). The CDR3 sequence is 14 residues long. V trimming: 7 bases; J trimming: 4 bases; junction bases outside the gene matches: 7. The CDR3 loop is CASTPQGWNQPQHF. In nucleotides, the CDR3 is TGTGCCAGTACCCCACAGGGGTGGAATCAGCCCCAGCATTTT. Full variable domain (rest looked up from reference TRBV19 and TRBJ1-5): DGGITQSPKYLFRKEGQNVTLSCEQNLNHDAMYWYRQDPGQGLRLIYYSQIVNDFQKGDIAEGYSVSREKKESFPLTVTSAQKNPTAFYLCASTPQGWNQPQHFGDGTRLSIL.

Remarks on this clone: In the same sample, other DNA sequences code for this CDR3. The rearrangement joins TRBV9 to TRBJ1-1; D is perhaps TRBD1 (5 bases). The CDR3 has 13 residues. The germline CDR1 and CDR2 sequences are SGDLS and YYNGEE. The V gene lost 3 bases and the J gene lost 1 base, with 7 bases spanning the gap. CDR3 region: CASSADRNTEAFF. The CDR3, as DNA: TGTGCCAGCAGCGCAGACAGGAACACTGAAGCTTTCTTT.

This clone was observed a few times. The J gene is TRBJ2-5, the V gene TRBV7-2; a possible D gene is TRBD1 (5 bases). The V gene lost 5 bases and the J gene lost 1 base, with 14 bases spanning the gap. The CDR3 extends over 15 amino acids. Germline assignment: CDR1 SGHTA and CDR2 FQGNSA. CDR3 nucleotide sequence: TGTGCCAGCAGCAAGGATGGCAGGGCCCAAGAGACCCAGTACTTC. Translation: CASSKDGRAQETQYF.